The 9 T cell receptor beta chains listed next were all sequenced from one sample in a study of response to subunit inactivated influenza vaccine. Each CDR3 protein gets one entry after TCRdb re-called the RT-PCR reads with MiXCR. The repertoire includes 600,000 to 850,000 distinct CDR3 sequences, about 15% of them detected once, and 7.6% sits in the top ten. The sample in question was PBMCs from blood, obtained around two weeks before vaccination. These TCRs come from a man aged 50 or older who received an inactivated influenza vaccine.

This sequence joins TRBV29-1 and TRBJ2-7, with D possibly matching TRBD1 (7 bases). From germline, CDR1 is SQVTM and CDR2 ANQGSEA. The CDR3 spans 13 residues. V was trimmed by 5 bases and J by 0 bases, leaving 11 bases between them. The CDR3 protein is CSVRQGGSYEQYF. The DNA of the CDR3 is TGCAGCGTTAGGCAGGGGGGCTCCTACGAGCAGTACTTC.

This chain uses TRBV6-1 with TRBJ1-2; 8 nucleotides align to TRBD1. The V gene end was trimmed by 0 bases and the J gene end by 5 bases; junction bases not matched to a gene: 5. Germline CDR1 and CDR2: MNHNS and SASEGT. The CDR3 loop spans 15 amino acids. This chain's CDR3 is CASSEARTGKYGYTF. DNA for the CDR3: TGTGCCAGCAGTGAAGCCCGGACAGGGAAGTATGGCTACACCTTC.

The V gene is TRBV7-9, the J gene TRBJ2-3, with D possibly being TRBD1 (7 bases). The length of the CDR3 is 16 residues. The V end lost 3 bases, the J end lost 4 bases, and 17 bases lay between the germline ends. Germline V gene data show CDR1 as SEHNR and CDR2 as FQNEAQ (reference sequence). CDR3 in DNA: TGTGCCAGCAGCTTTTTGCGGGGACAGCTTCCAGATACGCAGTATTTT. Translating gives CASSFLRGQLPDTQYF.

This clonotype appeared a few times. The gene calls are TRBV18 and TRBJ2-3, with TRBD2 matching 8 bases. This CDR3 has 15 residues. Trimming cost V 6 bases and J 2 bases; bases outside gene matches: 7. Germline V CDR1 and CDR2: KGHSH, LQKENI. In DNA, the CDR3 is TGTGCCAGCTCGCTATTTAGCGGGGACACAGATACGCAGTATTTT. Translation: CASSLFSGDTDTQYF. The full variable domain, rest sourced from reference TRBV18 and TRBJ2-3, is NAGVMQNPRHLVRRRGQEARLRCSPMKGHSHVYWYRQLPEEGLKFMVYLQKENIIDESGMPKERFSAEFPKEGPSILRIQQVVRGDSAAYFCASSLFSGDTDTQYFGPGTRLTVL.

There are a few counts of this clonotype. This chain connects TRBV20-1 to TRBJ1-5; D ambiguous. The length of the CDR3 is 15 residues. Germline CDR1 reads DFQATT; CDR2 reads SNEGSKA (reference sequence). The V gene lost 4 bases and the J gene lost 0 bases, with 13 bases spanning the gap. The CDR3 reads CSATPQEYSNQPQHF. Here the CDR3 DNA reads TGCAGTGCTACTCCCCAGGAATATAGCAATCAGCCCCAGCATTTT.

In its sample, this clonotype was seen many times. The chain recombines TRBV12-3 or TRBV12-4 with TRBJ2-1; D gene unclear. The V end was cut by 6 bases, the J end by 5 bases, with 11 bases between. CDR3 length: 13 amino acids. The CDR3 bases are TGTGCCAGCAGCCTCCCGCCTAACAATGAGCAGTTCTTC. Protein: CASSLPPNNEQFF.

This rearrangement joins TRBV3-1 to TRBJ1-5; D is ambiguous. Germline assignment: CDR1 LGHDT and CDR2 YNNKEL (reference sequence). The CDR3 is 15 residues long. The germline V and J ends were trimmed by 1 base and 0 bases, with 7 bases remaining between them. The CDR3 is CASSQGLNSNQPQHF. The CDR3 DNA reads TGTGCCAGCAGCCAAGGACTGAATAGCAATCAGCCCCAGCATTTT.

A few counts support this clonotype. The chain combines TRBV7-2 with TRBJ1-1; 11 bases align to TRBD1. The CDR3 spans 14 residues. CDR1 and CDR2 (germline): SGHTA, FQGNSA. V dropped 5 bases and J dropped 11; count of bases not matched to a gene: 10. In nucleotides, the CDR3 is TGTGCCAGCAGCCCCCAGGGGGACAGGGGGGGGGCTTTCTTT. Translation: CASSPQGDRGGAFF. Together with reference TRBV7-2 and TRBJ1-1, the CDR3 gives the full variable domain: GAGVSQSPSNKVTEKGKDVELRCDPISGHTALYWYRQSLGQGLEFLIYFQGNSAPDKSGLPSDRFSAERTGGSVSTLTIQRTQQEDSAVYLCASSPQGDRGGAFFGQGTRLTVV.

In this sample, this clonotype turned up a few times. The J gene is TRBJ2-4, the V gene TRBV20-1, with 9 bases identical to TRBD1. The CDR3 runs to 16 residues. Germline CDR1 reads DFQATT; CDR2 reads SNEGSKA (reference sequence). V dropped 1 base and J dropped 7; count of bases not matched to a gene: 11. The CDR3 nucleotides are TGCAGTGCTAGAGGGGGACAGGGAAAAACAGCTAACATTCAGTACTTC. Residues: CSARGGQGKTANIQYF.